This TCR beta chain was identified in a study of blood T cell repertoires in COVID-19. Study-wide background: Both acute and convalescent COVID-19 samples were obtained from the United States, Italy and Spain. The analysed material was cDNA or gDNA that came from T cells, B-cell-depleted T cells, or PBMCs.

A Seattle source enrolled patients during active infection and followed them longitudinally. Germline V gives CDR1 SQVTM, CDR2 ANQGSEA. This CDR3 region has 15 residues. Trimming stripped 6 bases from V and 2 bases from J, with 18 bases between. In the authors' methods: By means of reference gene primer amplification, nucleated cell counts were estimated. Sequencing used immunoSEQ multiplex PCR; TCRdb keeps in-frame clones, though not all of them. That table is the source of V, J and clone size, and D and trimming were worked out from the DNA. The table has 50,000 to 60,000 clones, about 86% seen once.

The sequence was collected from a man older than 75 with COVID-19, enrolled during active disease. The rearrangement uses TRBV29-1 and TRBJ2-3; D is uncertain. The sample comprised peripheral blood. The CDR3 spells CSVDFQRHVTDTQYF. CDR3 in DNA: TGCAGCGTCGATTTTCAGAGACACGTCACAGATACGCAGTATTTT.